These 4 T cell receptor beta chains were all obtained from the same sample, sequenced in a study of OX40 agonist ivuxolimab in advanced cancers. Libraries were prepared through the immunoSEQ multiplex PCR assay. In TCRdb, the immuneACCESS table is reduced to in-frame sequences with V and J assigned. These tables do not hold every clone; where another copy was compared, an unresolved V gene accounts for under half, and the others remain unexplained. The sample profile shows 55,000 to 75,000 clones; roughly 85% of them were found once. The ten most abundant clones make up more than 0.9% of the sample. The starting material was CD4+ or CD8+ T cells sorted from blood, obtained in a trial of the OX40 agonist ivuxolimab. These receptors all come from an adult with an advanced solid tumor such as melanoma, head and neck, liver or kidney cancer.

The chain uses TRBV19 and TRBJ1-4, with D possibly being TRBD1 (6 bases). Trimming left V 4 bases short and J 3 bases short, with 12 bases between. This CDR3 is 15 amino acids long. Germline CDR1 reads LNHDA; CDR2 reads SQIVND (reference sequence). CDR3 loop: CASSRRGKSNEKLFF. CDR3 bases: TGTGCCAGTAGTAGGAGGGGGAAATCTAATGAAAAACTGTTTTTT.

This clone was detected once. The CDR3 nucleotides are TGTGCCTGGAAGACCAGGACCTGGGAAAATGAGCAGTTCTTC. Translating it yields CAWKTRTWENEQFF. V usage is TRBV30 and J usage is TRBJ2-1, with D unresolved. Trimming took 4 bases from V and 7 from J, leaving 17 bases between them. The CDR3 consists of 14 residues. CDR1 and CDR2 from the germline V gene are GTSNPN and SVGIG (reference sequence).

The chain uses TRBV20-1 and TRBJ2-5; no clear D gene. Germline CDR1 is DFQATT and CDR2 is SNEGSKA (reference sequence). CDR3 length: 11 residues. The V end lost 5 bases, the J end lost 0 bases, and 4 bases lay between the germline ends. CDR3 sequence reads: CSARNQETQYF. The CDR3 coding sequence is TGCAGTGCTCGGAACCAAGAGACCCAGTACTTC.

This clone was counted once. V gene TRBV5-1 combines with J gene TRBJ2-2, with 14 nucleotides matching TRBD2. The germline CDR1 and CDR2 sequences are SGHRS and YFSETQ. Germline trimming cut 3 bases from V and 7 bases from J; bases unmatched to any gene: 2. The CDR3 extends over 15 amino acids. The CDR3 DNA is TGCGCCAGCAGCTGGGGGACTAGCGGGAGCGGGGAGCTGTTTTTT. Amino acids: CASSWGTSGSGELFF.